Included here is one T cell receptor beta chain sequence, with context. Antigen: not known. The data were obtained in a study of OX40 agonist ivuxolimab in advanced cancers. The wider study: Ivuxolimab is a fully human IgG2 antibody that activates OX40 (CD134). Age averaged around 58 years (range roughly 20 to 90), and 82.7% were male. Three dose-escalation patients had partial responses: one with hepatocellular carcinoma and two with cutaneous melanoma. Study conclusions and caveats: CD8+ T cells were the subset that, on average, had more expanded clones than CD4+.

Profiling relied on immunoSEQ multiplex PCR, and the TCRdb table lists in-frame clones only, not all of them. The data show around 150,000 clones, roughly 94% seen once. The sequencing used CD4+ or CD8+ T cells sorted from blood, collected in a trial of the OX40 agonist ivuxolimab. The TCR sequence derives from an adult with an advanced solid tumor such as melanoma, head and neck, liver or kidney cancer.

The CDR3 is CASSPGPLTEAFF. The CDR3 nucleotides are TGTGCCAGCTCCCCGGGACCTCTGACTGAAGCTTTCTTT. The V and J genes are TRBV18 and TRBJ1-1, with TRBD1 as a possible D gene (5 bases). CDR3 length: 13 residues. Trimming took off 6 bases at V and 5 bases at J, with 13 bases between the two ends. Germline lookup yields CDR1 KGHSH and CDR2 LQKENI.